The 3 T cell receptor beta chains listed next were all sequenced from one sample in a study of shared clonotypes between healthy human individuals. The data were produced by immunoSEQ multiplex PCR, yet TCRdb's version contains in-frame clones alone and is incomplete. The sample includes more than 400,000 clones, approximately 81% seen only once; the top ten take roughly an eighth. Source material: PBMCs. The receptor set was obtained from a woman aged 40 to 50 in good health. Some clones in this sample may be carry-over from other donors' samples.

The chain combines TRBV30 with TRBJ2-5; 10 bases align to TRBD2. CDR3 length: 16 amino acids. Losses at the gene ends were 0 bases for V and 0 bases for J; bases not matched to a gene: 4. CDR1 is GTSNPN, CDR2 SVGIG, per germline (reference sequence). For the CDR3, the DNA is TGTGCCTGGAGTGTACGGCTAGCGGGAGACCAAGAGACCCAGTACTTC. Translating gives CAWSVRLAGDQETQYF.

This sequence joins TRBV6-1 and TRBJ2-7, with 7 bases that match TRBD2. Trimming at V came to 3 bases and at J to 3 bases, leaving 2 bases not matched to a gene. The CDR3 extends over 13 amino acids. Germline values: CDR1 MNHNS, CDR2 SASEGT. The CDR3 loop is CASSEGLNYEQYF. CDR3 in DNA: TGTGCCAGCAGTGAGGGACTAAACTACGAGCAGTACTTC.

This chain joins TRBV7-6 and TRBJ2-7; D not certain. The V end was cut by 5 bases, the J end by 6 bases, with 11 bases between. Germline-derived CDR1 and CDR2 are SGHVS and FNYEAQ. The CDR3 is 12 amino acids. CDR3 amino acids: CASSDRKSEQYF. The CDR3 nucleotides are TGTGCCAGCAGCGACCGGAAGTCCGAGCAGTACTTC. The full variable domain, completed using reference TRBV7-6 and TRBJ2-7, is GAGVSQSPRYKVTKRGQDVALRCDPISGHVSLYWYRQALGQGPEFLTYFNYEAQQDKSGLPNDRFSAERPEGSISTLTIQRTEQRDSAMYRCASSDRKSEQYFGPGTRLTVT.